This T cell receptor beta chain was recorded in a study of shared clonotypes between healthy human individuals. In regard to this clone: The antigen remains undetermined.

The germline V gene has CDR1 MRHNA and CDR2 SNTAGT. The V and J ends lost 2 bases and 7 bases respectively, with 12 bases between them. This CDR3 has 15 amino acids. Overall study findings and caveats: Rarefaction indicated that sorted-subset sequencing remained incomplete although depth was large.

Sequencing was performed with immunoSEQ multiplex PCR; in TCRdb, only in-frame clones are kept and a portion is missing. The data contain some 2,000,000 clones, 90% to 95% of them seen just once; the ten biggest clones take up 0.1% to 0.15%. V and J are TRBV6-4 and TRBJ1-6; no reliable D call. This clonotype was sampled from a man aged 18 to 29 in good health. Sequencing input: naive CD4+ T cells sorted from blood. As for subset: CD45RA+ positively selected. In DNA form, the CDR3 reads TGTGCCAGCAGTGACGCCAGAGGGCCGAATTCACCCCTCCACTTT. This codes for CASSDARGPNSPLHF.